Below, 15 T cell receptor beta chains from the same sample are listed, as sequenced in a study of cytomegalovirus exposure and HLA in healthy donors. The PCR contained 60 Vbeta and 13 Jbeta primers. Libraries were prepared by immunoSEQ multiplex PCR; TCRdb keeps only in-frame clonotypes and omits some of them. The sample carries around 150,000 clones, approximately 79% recorded once. The source material was PBMCs. The receptors were gathered from a male donor in good health and CMV-seronegative.

The chain has TRBV9 and TRBJ2-3, with D possibly being TRBD1 (5 bases). From germline, CDR1 is SGDLS and CDR2 YYNGEE. CDR3 length: 14 residues. V was pared by 0 bases and J by 4 bases, with 9 bases between. DNA for the CDR3: TGTGCCAGCAGCGTAGGGGGCCTGGCAGATACGCAGTATTTT. Translation gives CASSVGGLADTQYF. Complete variable domain (other parts from reference TRBV9 and TRBJ2-3): DSGVTQTPKHLITATGQRVTLRCSPRSGDLSVYWYQQSLDQGLQFLIQYYNGEERAKGNILERFSAQQFPDLHSELNLSSLELGDSALYFCASSVGGLADTQYFGPGTRLTVL.

This chain connects TRBV6-5 to TRBJ2-7, with 8 bases that match TRBD2. V trimming: 5 bases; J trimming: 5 bases; junction bases outside the gene matches: 8. Germline-derived CDR1 and CDR2 are MNHEY and SVGAGI. The CDR3 runs to 14 residues. CDR3: CASSRSGTSNEQYF. DNA of the CDR3: TGTGCCAGCAGTCGCTCCGGGACTAGTAACGAGCAGTACTTC.

This clone turned up a few times. The chain has TRBV2 and TRBJ1-1; D ambiguous. This CDR3 comprises 13 residues. Trimming stripped 6 bases from V and 4 bases from J, with 12 bases between. Looked up from germline, CDR1 is SNHLY and CDR2 is FYNNEI. The CDR3 sequence is CASRNVGGTEAFF. DNA of the CDR3: TGTGCCAGCAGGAATGTAGGCGGCACTGAAGCTTTCTTT.

The rearrangement joins TRBV12-5 to TRBJ1-2; D may be TRBD1 (6 bases). The V and J ends lost 2 bases and 4 bases respectively, with 11 bases between them. Germline V CDR1 and CDR2: LGHNT, FRNRAP. CDR3 length equals 14 residues. This chain's CDR3 is CASGLTGISYGYTF. CDR3 nucleotide sequence: TGTGCTAGTGGTTTGACAGGGATTAGCTATGGCTACACCTTC.

The chain carries TRBV9 and TRBJ1-2, with 10 bases lining up with TRBD1. The V segment lost 4 bases and the J segment 6 bases; nucleotides outside the gene matches: 9. Per germline, CDR1 SGDLS and CDR2 YYNGEE. The CDR3 is 15 amino acids. CDR3 loop: CASSFRDRGWDGYTF. The CDR3 bases are TGTGCCAGCAGCTTCCGGGACAGGGGATGGGATGGCTACACCTTC.

V gene TRBV7-9 combines with J gene TRBJ1-6; possible D gene TRBD1, 6 bases. The V gene's germline CDR1 is SEHNR and CDR2 FQNEAQ (reference sequence). CDR3 length: 14 amino acids. V shed 5 bases and J shed 5 bases, with 10 bases lying between them. The CDR3 region has the DNA TGTGCCAGCAGCCGCGGACAGAATAATTCACCCCTCCACTTT. Protein product: CASSRGQNNSPLHF.

V is TRBV6-4 and J is TRBJ2-1, with TRBD2 matching 12 bases. The CDR3 runs 15 residues. The V and J ends lost 2 bases and 8 bases, in that order; junction bases with no gene match: 4. Germline V gene lookup returns CDR1 MRHNA and CDR2 SNTAGT. The CDR3 nucleotides are TGTGCCAGCAGTGACCGACTAGCGGGAGTCGATGAGCAGTTCTTC. Translation gives CASSDRLAGVDEQFF.

This clone is a singleton in its sample. This chain connects TRBV5-1 to TRBJ2-7; possibly TRBD2 for D (5 bases). The V gene's germline CDR1 is SGHRS and CDR2 YFSETQ. V lost 2 bases and J 5 bases, leaving 11 bases between the germline ends. The length of the CDR3 is 13 residues. The CDR3 spells CASSLGFGDEQYF. The CDR3 nucleotides read TGCGCCAGCAGCTTAGGTTTCGGGGACGAGCAGTACTTC.

This clone was counted once. This chain joins TRBV5-5 and TRBJ1-3; a weak D match, TRBD1 (5 bases). The CDR3 is made up of 15 amino acids. Germline CDR1 reads SGHKS; CDR2 reads YYEKEE (reference sequence). Deletions cut 0 bases from V and 4 bases from J, with 11 bases between. The CDR3 DNA sequence: TGTGCCAGCAGCTTGGAGGCAGGGTCCGGAAACACCATATATTTT. Its protein is CASSLEAGSGNTIYF.

This chain links TRBV7-2 with TRBJ1-3; 10 bases match TRBD1. This CDR3 is built from 17 residues. Germline trimming cut 1 base from V and 4 bases from J; bases unmatched to any gene: 7. Germline V gives CDR1 SGHTA, CDR2 FQGNSA. The CDR3 nucleotides are TGTGCCAGCAGCTTAGTTCTGCCGGACAGGGGGGGAAACACCATATATTTT. Its protein is CASSLVLPDRGGNTIYF. The full variable domain, completed using reference TRBV7-2 and TRBJ1-3, is GAGVSQSPSNKVTEKGKDVELRCDPISGHTALYWYRQSLGQGLEFLIYFQGNSAPDKSGLPSDRFSAERTGGSVSTLTIQRTQQEDSAVYLCASSLVLPDRGGNTIYFGEGSWLTVV.

The rearrangement links TRBV5-1 to TRBJ2-1, with 10 bases matching TRBD2. The CDR3 length is 16 residues. J gave up 10 bases and V 0 bases, and 10 bases lay outside the gene matches. Germline V lookup: CDR1 SGHRS, CDR2 YFSETQ. The CDR3 sequence: CASSLATSGTQGEQFF. As DNA, the CDR3 is TGCGCCAGCAGCTTGGCCACTAGCGGGACCCAGGGGGAGCAGTTCTTC.

This clone showed up just a few times. The chain uses TRBV5-8 and TRBJ1-5, with D hard to call. CDR3 length equals 13 residues. CDR1 and CDR2 (germline): SGHTS, YDEGEE. Trimming took 2 bases from V and 1 from J, leaving 4 bases between them. DNA for the CDR3: TGTGCCAGCAGCTTTCTAAGCAATCAGCCCCAGCATTTT. Amino acids: CASSFLSNQPQHF.

As for this clone: The sample holds other DNA sequences that translate to the same CDR3. In nucleotides, the CDR3 is TGTGCCAGCAGCTCACGGCGGGGGAACACCGGGGAGCTGTTTTTT. Translating gives CASSSRRGNTGELFF. The rearrangement uses TRBV7-2 and TRBJ2-2; possible D gene TRBD2, 6 bases. Germline values: CDR1 SGHTA, CDR2 FQGNSA. The CDR3 length is 15 residues. The ends were cut back, 4 bases at V and 1 base at J, with 10 bases in the middle.

This chain joins TRBV4-1 and TRBJ2-2, with TRBD2 identical over 10 bases. The CDR3 is 17 residues long. Germline V gene lookup returns CDR1 MGHRA and CDR2 YSYEKL. The trim removed 5 bases at V and 1 base at J, leaving 7 bases unmatched. Written as DNA, the CDR3 is TGCGCCAGCAGCAAGGGACTAGCGAGACAGAACACCGGGGAGCTGTTTTTT. Protein product: CASSKGLARQNTGELFF.

V is TRBV9 and J is TRBJ1-1; a weak D match, TRBD1 (6 bases). V lost 0 bases, J lost 4 bases, and 10 bases lay in between. CDR1 and CDR2 from the germline V gene are SGDLS and YYNGEE. CDR3 length: 14 amino acids. CDR3: CASSVGQGSTEAFF. The DNA of the CDR3 is TGTGCCAGCAGCGTAGGGCAGGGGAGCACTGAAGCTTTCTTT.